Shown below are 13 T cell receptor beta chains from a single sample sequenced in a study of blood T cell repertoires in COVID-19 (dated by TCRdb to about 2020). Library prep was done by the immunoSEQ multiplex PCR assay. TCRdb obtained this table from immuneACCESS and retained in-frame rearrangements with V and J assigned. These tables miss some clones; where compared with another copy, unresolved V genes account for less than half of the shortfall, and the remainder is unexplained. The sample records 390,000 or so clones, 80% to 90% of which are singletons. The ten top clones hold approximately 1% of the sample. Sequencing was carried out using PBMCs or T cells enriched from blood (not recorded which). The receptors were sampled from a man aged 18 to 30 who had recovered from COVID-19.

The V and J genes are TRBV28 and TRBJ1-4; D is unclear. Germline V CDR1 and CDR2: MDHEN, SYDVKM. V was trimmed by 1 base and J by 3 bases, leaving 6 bases between them. The CDR3 runs to 14 residues. Written as DNA, the CDR3 is TGTGCCAGCAGTTTATTTGGAGCTAATGAAAAACTGTTTTTT. It codes for CASSLFGANEKLFF.

The chain combines TRBV11-2 with TRBJ1-2; D remains ambiguous. The CDR3 is made up of 13 amino acids. CDR1 and CDR2 (germline): SGHAT, FQNNGV. The ends were cut back, 1 base at V and 7 bases at J, with 10 bases in the middle. In DNA form, the CDR3 reads TGTGCCAGCAGCTTAGTACCGGGGTTTGGCTACACCTTC. Its translation is CASSLVPGFGYTF.

The rearrangement uses TRBV28 and TRBJ1-2, with D maybe TRBD1 (5 bases). V gave up 7 bases and J gave up 4 bases, with 16 bases separating them. The germline gives CDR1 MDHEN, CDR2 SYDVKM. This CDR3 is built from 14 residues. The CDR3 protein is CASNRAPGGYGYTF. CDR3 sequence (DNA): TGTGCCAGCAACCGGGCCCCGGGGGGCTATGGCTACACCTTC.

As for this clone: This sample includes further DNA sequences coding for the same CDR3. The chain joins TRBV18 to TRBJ2-6; TRBD1 is a possible D gene (5 bases). With 2 bases removed from V and 0 bases from J, the gap between germline ends came to 5 bases. Germline loops: CDR1 KGHSH, CDR2 LQKENI. The CDR3 has 15 residues. CDR3 nucleotide sequence: TGTGCCAGCTCACCAAGGGGCTCTGGGGCCAACGTCCTGACTTTC. Translating gives CASSPRGSGANVLTF.

This clone was counted between two and nine times. The chain is built from TRBV9 and TRBJ1-3; possible D gene TRBD1, 6 bases. Germline V gives CDR1 SGDLS, CDR2 YYNGEE. V lost 0 bases to trimming and J lost 0 bases, with 13 bases between them. The CDR3 is 17 residues long. The CDR3 here is CASSVAGQGSSGNTIYF. The CDR3 bases are TGTGCCAGCAGCGTAGCGGGACAAGGCAGCTCTGGAAACACCATATATTTT.

This chain connects TRBV2 to TRBJ1-2; D may be TRBD1 (5 bases). Germline values: CDR1 SNHLY, CDR2 FYNNEI. V lost 8 bases, J lost 8 bases, and 9 bases lay in between. The CDR3 sequence is 10 residues long. The CDR3 bases are TGTGCCAGCTTCAGGGAAGGCTACACCTTC. It specifies CASFREGYTF.

This sequence joins TRBV5-4 and TRBJ2-1; weak D call: TRBD2 (5 bases). The CDR3 has 15 residues. The germline V gene encodes CDR1 SGHNT and CDR2 YYREEE (reference sequence). V lost 0 bases to trimming and J lost 4 bases, with 11 bases between them. CDR3 in amino acids: CASSLERESYNEQFF. The DNA for the CDR3 is TGTGCCAGCAGCTTGGAACGGGAATCTTACAATGAGCAGTTCTTC.

This clone showed up just a few times. This chain joins TRBV18 and TRBJ1-1; TRBD1 matches at 8 bases. Trimming removed 3 bases from V and 6 bases from J; junction bases left unmatched: 6. The CDR3 runs 14 residues. CDR1 and CDR2 from the germline V gene are KGHSH and LQKENI. CDR3 coding DNA: TGTGCCAGCTCACCGAACAGGGGGATGGCTGAAGCTTTCTTT. It codes for CASSPNRGMAEAFF.

V and J are TRBV5-4 and TRBJ1-2; TRBD1 is a possible D gene (5 bases). There are 15 residues in the CDR3. V lost 0 bases, J lost 6 bases, and 15 bases lay in between. CDR1 is SGHNT and CDR2 is YYREEE in the germline V gene (reference sequence). CDR3 sequence (DNA): TGTGCCAGCAGCTTGGACTTTACAGGCACTGATGGCTACACCTTC. This codes for CASSLDFTGTDGYTF.

The J gene is TRBJ1-5, the V gene TRBV24-1; no clear D gene. V lost 8 bases to trimming and J lost 9 bases, with 13 bases between them. The CDR3 sequence is 12 residues long. Per the germline V gene, CDR1 is KGHDR and CDR2 is SFDVKD. The CDR3 loop reads CATNLEFRPQHF. The CDR3 coding sequence is TGTGCCACCAATTTGGAGTTTCGGCCCCAGCATTTT.

The V call is TRBV11-2, the J call TRBJ2-1, with D unclear. From germline, CDR1 is SGHAT and CDR2 FQNNGV. The length of the CDR3 is 11 residues. V was cut by 5 bases and J by 8 bases, with 7 bases left in between. The CDR3 region has the DNA TGTGCCAGCAGCCCCCGAGATGAGCAGTTCTTC. Translated: CASSPRDEQFF.

The rearrangement uses TRBV28 and TRBJ1-2; the D is unclear. This CDR3 has 12 amino acids. Germline CDR1 MDHEN, CDR2 SYDVKM. Trimming pared 2 bases from V and 8 bases from J, leaving 9 bases between. CDR3 residues: CASSLTTVGYTF. The CDR3 bases are TGTGCCAGCAGTTTAACGACTGTAGGCTACACCTTC.

CDR3 sequence reads: CASRFGLAGARGTYNEQFF. Here the CDR3 DNA reads TGTGCCAGCCGCTTTGGACTAGCGGGAGCTCGCGGCACCTACAATGAGCAGTTCTTC. The genes are TRBV18 and TRBJ2-1; 13 positions agree with TRBD2. Germline V gene sequence: CDR1 KGHSH, CDR2 LQKENI. The CDR3 has 19 residues. V lost 8 bases to trimming and J lost 2 bases; unmatched junction nucleotides: 15.